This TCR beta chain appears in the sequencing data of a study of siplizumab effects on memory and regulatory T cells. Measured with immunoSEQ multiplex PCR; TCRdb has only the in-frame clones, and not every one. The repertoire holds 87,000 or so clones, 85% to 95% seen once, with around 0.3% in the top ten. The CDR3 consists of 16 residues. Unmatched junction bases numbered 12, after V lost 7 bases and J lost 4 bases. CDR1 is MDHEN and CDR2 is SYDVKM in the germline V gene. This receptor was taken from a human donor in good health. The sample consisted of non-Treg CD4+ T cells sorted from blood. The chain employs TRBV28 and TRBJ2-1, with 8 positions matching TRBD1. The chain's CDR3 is CASTPGGQESYNEQFF. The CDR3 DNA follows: TGTGCCAGCACGCCTGGGGGACAGGAATCTTACAATGAGCAGTTCTTC. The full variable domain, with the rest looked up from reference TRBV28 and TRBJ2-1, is DVKVTQSSRYLVKRTGEKVFLECVQDMDHENMFWYRQDPGLGLRLIYFSYDVKMKEKGDIPEGYSVSREKKERFSLILESASTNQTSMYLCASTPGGQESYNEQFFGPGTRLTVL.